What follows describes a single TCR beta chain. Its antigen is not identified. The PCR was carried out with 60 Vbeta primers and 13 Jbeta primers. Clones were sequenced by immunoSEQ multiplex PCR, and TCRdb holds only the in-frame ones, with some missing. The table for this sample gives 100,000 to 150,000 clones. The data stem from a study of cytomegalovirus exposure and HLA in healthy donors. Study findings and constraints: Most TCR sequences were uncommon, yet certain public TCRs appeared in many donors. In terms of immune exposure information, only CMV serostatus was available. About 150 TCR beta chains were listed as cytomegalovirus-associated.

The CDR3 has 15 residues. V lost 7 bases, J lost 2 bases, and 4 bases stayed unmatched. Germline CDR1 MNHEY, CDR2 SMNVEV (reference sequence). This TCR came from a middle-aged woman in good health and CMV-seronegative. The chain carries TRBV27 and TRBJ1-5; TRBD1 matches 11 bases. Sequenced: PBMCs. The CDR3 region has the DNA TGTGCCAGCAAAGGGACAGGGGGAGGCAATCAGCCCCAGCATTTT. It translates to CASKGTGGGNQPQHF.